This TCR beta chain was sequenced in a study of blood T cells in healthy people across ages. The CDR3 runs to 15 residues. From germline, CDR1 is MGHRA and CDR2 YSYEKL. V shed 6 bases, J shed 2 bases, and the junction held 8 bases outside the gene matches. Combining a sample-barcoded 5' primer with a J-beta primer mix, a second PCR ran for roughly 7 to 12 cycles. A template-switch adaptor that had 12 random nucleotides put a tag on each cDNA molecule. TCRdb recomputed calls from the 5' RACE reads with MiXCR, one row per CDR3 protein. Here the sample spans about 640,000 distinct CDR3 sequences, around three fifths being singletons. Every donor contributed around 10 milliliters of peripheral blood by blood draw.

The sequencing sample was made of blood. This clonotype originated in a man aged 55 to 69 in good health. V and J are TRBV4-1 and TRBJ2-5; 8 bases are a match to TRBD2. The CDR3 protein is CASSRSGTPQETQYF. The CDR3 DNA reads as TGCGCCAGCAGTCGTAGCGGGACTCCGCAAGAGACCCAGTACTTC.